These 10 T cell receptor beta chains came from one sample sequenced in a study of blood T cell repertoires in COVID-19. Repertoires were generated with immunoSEQ multiplex PCR, while TCRdb's copy carries only in-frame clones and drops some. The sample lists about 200,000 clones; 86% were seen once. Sequencing was carried out using PBMCs or T cells enriched from blood (not recorded which). The source is a man in his forties with acute COVID-19.

The V gene is TRBV3-1 (or the pseudogene TRBV3-2), the J gene TRBJ1-1; maybe TRBD1 (5 bases). CDR1 and CDR2 from the germline V gene are LGHDT and YNNKEL (reference sequence). V lost 1 base and J 0 bases, leaving 9 bases between the germline ends. This CDR3 is 15 amino acids long. In nucleotides, the CDR3 is TGTGCCAGCAGCCAAGCAGGGCTCATGAACACTGAAGCTTTCTTT. It yields the protein CASSQAGLMNTEAFF.

The V call is TRBV5-1, the J call TRBJ2-1; 8 bases line up with TRBD1. V dropped 5 bases and J dropped 4; count of bases not matched to a gene: 5. This CDR3 comprises 14 residues. Germline V gene lookup returns CDR1 SGHRS and CDR2 YFSETQ. The CDR3 sequence: CASRPGQVYNEQFF. CDR3 bases: TGCGCCAGCAGACCGGGACAGGTATACAATGAGCAGTTCTTC.

For this clone: The same CDR3 arises from other DNA sequences in this sample as well. This chain joins TRBV6-5 and TRBJ1-2; weak D call: TRBD1 (6 bases). This CDR3 is 14 amino acids long. In germline, CDR1 is MNHEY, CDR2 SVGAGI. CDR3 loop: CAGSPTGTNYGYTF. DNA of the CDR3: TGTGCTGGTAGTCCGACAGGAACTAACTATGGCTACACCTTC.

V is TRBV6-5 and J is TRBJ2-7, with 7 bases that match TRBD1. The J segment lost 7 bases and the V segment lost 6 bases, leaving 12 bases of the junction unmatched. The germline V gene encodes CDR1 MNHEY and CDR2 SVGAGI. The CDR3 loop spans 14 amino acids. In DNA, the CDR3 is TGTGCCAGCAGGTCCCCGACAGGGACGTGGGAGCAGTACTTC. Its translation: CASRSPTGTWEQYF.

V is TRBV9 and J is TRBJ2-1, with D unresolved. Germline V gene data show CDR1 as SGDLS and CDR2 as YYNGEE. CDR3 size: 15 residues. Deletions cut 0 bases from V and 5 bases from J, with 12 bases between. CDR3 amino acids: CASSVVVTGNNEQFF. The DNA of the CDR3 is TGTGCCAGCAGCGTAGTAGTGACTGGAAACAATGAGCAGTTCTTC.

This rearrangement joins TRBV7-9 to TRBJ2-1, with 7 bases identical to TRBD1. Germline lookup yields CDR1 SEHNR and CDR2 FQNEAQ (reference sequence). The CDR3 loop spans 14 amino acids. V dropped 4 bases and J dropped 5; count of bases not matched to a gene: 5. As DNA, the CDR3 is TGTGCCAGCAGCTCGGACAGGAACGACAATGAGCAGTTCTTC. Translation gives CASSSDRNDNEQFF.

This clone was observed a single time. The chain joins TRBV18 to TRBJ2-1; D remains unclear. Trimming left V 3 bases short and J 3 bases short, with 12 bases between. This CDR3 has 15 amino acids. From germline, CDR1 is KGHSH and CDR2 LQKENI. The CDR3 DNA reads TGTGCCAGCTCACCGAGCCGCTCCAACTACAATGAGCAGTTCTTC. Translated, it gives CASSPSRSNYNEQFF. The full variable domain, completed using reference TRBV18 and TRBJ2-1, is NAGVMQNPRHLVRRRGQEARLRCSPMKGHSHVYWYRQLPEEGLKFMVYLQKENIIDESGMPKERFSAEFPKEGPSILRIQQVVRGDSAAYFCASSPSRSNYNEQFFGPGTRLTVL.

The V gene is TRBV5-1, the J gene TRBJ2-7, with TRBD2 matching over 11 bases. Germline CDR1 reads SGHRS; CDR2 reads YFSETQ. V lost 0 bases and J lost 2; bases outside the gene matches: 7. The CDR3 consists of 17 residues. CDR3 nucleotides: TGCGCCAGCAGCTTGGGACTAGCGGGGATAACAACCTACGAGCAGTACTTC. Amino acids: CASSLGLAGITTYEQYF. The full variable domain, in which reference TRBV5-1 and TRBJ2-7 provide the parts outside the CDR3, is KAGVTQTPRYLIKTRGQQVTLSCSPISGHRSVSWYQQTPGQGLQFLFEYFSETQRNKGNFPGRFSGRQFSNSRSEMNVSTLELGDSALYLCASSLGLAGITTYEQYFGPGTRLTVT.

This clone was seen just once. This chain connects TRBV30 to TRBJ1-6; 8 bases map to TRBD1. The CDR3 spans 15 residues. Germline loops: CDR1 GTSNPN, CDR2 SVGIG (reference sequence). J was trimmed by 5 bases and V by 3 bases; bases with no gene match: 6. Here the CDR3 reads CAWSPLDRDNSPLHF. In DNA form, the CDR3 reads TGTGCCTGGAGCCCCTTGGACAGGGATAATTCACCCCTCCACTTT.

This clone was observed once. The gene calls are TRBV27 and TRBJ2-7; tentative D call: TRBD2 (5 bases). The V and J ends lost 7 bases and 1 base respectively, with 11 bases between them. Germline V gene data show CDR1 as MNHEY and CDR2 as SMNVEV (reference sequence). This CDR3 is 13 amino acids long. CDR3 loop: CASMEAGSYEQYF. The CDR3 DNA reads as TGTGCCAGCATGGAGGCCGGATCCTACGAGCAGTACTTC.